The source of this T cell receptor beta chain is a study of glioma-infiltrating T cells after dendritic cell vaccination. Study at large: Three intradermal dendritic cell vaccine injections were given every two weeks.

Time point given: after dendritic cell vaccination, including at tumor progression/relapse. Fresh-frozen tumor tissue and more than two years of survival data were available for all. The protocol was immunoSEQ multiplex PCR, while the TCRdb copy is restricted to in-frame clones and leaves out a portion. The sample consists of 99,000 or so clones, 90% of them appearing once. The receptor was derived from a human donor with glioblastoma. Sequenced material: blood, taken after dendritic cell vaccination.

CDR3 loop: CASSLTSGYTGELFF. As DNA, the CDR3 is TGTGCCAGCAGCTTAACTAGCGGTTACACCGGGGAGCTGTTTTTT. The V call is TRBV7-2, the J call TRBJ2-2, with TRBD2 identical over 8 bases. The CDR3 spans 15 residues. Trimming at V came to 2 bases and at J to 3 bases, leaving 2 bases not matched to a gene. From germline, CDR1 is SGHTA and CDR2 FQGNSA.